This T cell receptor beta chain was captured in a study of cytomegalovirus exposure and HLA in healthy donors. General observations from the study: Roughly uniform depth of sequencing across donors was assumed in presence/absence analyses.

With 60 Vbeta and 13 Jbeta primers, the PCR was carried out. The assay was immunoSEQ multiplex PCR, and TCRdb's table has in-frame clones only and misses some. Among approximately 150,000 clones listed, roughly 80% were seen once. For this clone: What it binds is unknown.

Sequences were obtained from PBMCs. This clonotype was obtained from a woman in her 30s in good health and CMV-seronegative.

CDR3 region: CSAGAGARILQETQYF. The CDR3 DNA reads as TGCAGCGCCGGGGCGGGGGCCAGGATTTTACAAGAGACCCAGTACTTC. The V gene is TRBV29-1, the J gene TRBJ2-5; the D gene is possibly TRBD2 (7 bases). The CDR3 runs to 16 residues. V dropped 7 bases and J dropped 2 bases, with 23 bases sitting between them. Germline CDR1 is SQVTM and CDR2 is ANQGSEA. The variable domain in full, completed from reference TRBV29-1 and TRBJ2-5, reads SAVISQKPSRDICQRGTSLTIQCQVDSQVTMMFWYRQQPGQSLTLIATANQGSEATYESGFVIDKFPISRPNLTFSTLTVSNMSPEDSSIYLCSAGAGARILQETQYFGPGTRLLVL.